The 10 T cell receptor beta chains given below trace back to one sample, sequenced in a study of siplizumab effects on memory and regulatory T cells. Assay: immunoSEQ multiplex PCR; the TCRdb copy retains only in-frame clones and omits some. Of about 100,000 clones listed, approximately 94% were seen once; the top ten hold over 1%. The sample was non-Treg CD4+ T cells sorted from blood. Receptors originate from a human donor in good health.

This rearrangement joins TRBV2 to TRBJ1-2; D is unresolved. The CDR3 runs to 13 residues. V was cut by 4 bases and J by 4 bases, with 10 bases left in between. Germline lookup yields CDR1 SNHLY and CDR2 FYNNEI. The CDR3 reads CASSATWAYGYTF. CDR3 nucleotide sequence: TGTGCCAGCAGTGCTACTTGGGCCTATGGCTACACCTTC.

This chain joins TRBV5-1 and TRBJ2-4; 7 nucleotides agree with TRBD1. Trimming removed 4 bases from V and 3 bases from J; junction bases left unmatched: 4. The CDR3 has 14 residues. The germline gives CDR1 SGHRS, CDR2 YFSETQ. The CDR3 DNA sequence: TGCGCCAGCAGCCCGGGACAGAGCAAAAACATTCAGTACTTC. The encoded protein is CASSPGQSKNIQYF.

This chain connects TRBV18 to TRBJ2-1; possibly TRBD1 for D (6 bases). The germline CDR1 and CDR2 sequences are KGHSH and LQKENI. V was clipped by 3 bases and J by 0 bases, with 12 bases between them. The CDR3 covers 16 residues. CDR3 protein: CASSPRGGDSYNEQFF. The CDR3 DNA follows: TGTGCCAGCTCACCTAGAGGGGGAGACTCCTACAATGAGCAGTTCTTC.

The chain recombines TRBV18 with TRBJ2-5; 10 positions agree with TRBD2. Germline loops: CDR1 KGHSH, CDR2 LQKENI. The CDR3 consists of 16 residues. V lost 1 base, J lost 7 bases, and 9 bases stayed unmatched. The CDR3: CASSPRLAGDSVTQYF. CDR3 DNA sequence: TGTGCCAGCTCACCACGCCTAGCGGGAGATTCAGTGACCCAGTACTTC.

CDR3 loop: CASSRGLAYTDTQYF. The CDR3 nucleotides read TGTGCCAGTAGTAGAGGACTAGCGTACACAGATACGCAGTATTTT. The chain joins TRBV19 to TRBJ2-3, with 9 bases identical to TRBD2. The CDR3 loop spans 15 amino acids. Germline V gene sequence: CDR1 LNHDA, CDR2 SQIVND (reference sequence). The J segment lost 2 bases and the V segment lost 4 bases, leaving 4 bases of the junction unmatched.

V is TRBV5-1 and J is TRBJ2-2, with 13 bases aligning to TRBD2. This CDR3 spans 17 amino acids. The germline gives CDR1 SGHRS, CDR2 YFSETQ. Trimming cost V 7 bases and J 1 base; bases outside gene matches: 7. The CDR3 region has the DNA TGCGCCAGCGAACCGGGACTAGCGGGATGGAACACCGGGGAGCTGTTTTTT. Protein product: CASEPGLAGWNTGELFF.

V usage is TRBV7-9 and J usage is TRBJ2-6; D remains unclear. The CDR3 loop spans 15 amino acids. The ends were cut back, 8 bases at V and 4 bases at J, with 15 bases in the middle. From germline, CDR1 is SEHNR and CDR2 FQNEAQ (reference sequence). CDR3 bases: TGTGCCAGCGCCCTATTAGCATCCGGGGCCAACGTCCTGACTTTC. This encodes CASALLASGANVLTF.

This chain connects TRBV6-6 to TRBJ1-2, with 8 positions matching TRBD1. Trimming at V came to 6 bases and at J to 8 bases, leaving 8 bases not matched to a gene. Germline CDR1 MNHNY, CDR2 SVGAGI (reference sequence). The CDR3 consists of 13 residues. The chain's CDR3 is CASRDRGGGGYTF. CDR3 coding DNA: TGTGCCAGCAGAGACAGGGGAGGTGGAGGCTACACCTTC.

V gene TRBV6-5 combines with J gene TRBJ2-5; D gene ambiguous. From germline, CDR1 is MNHEY and CDR2 SVGAGI. V dropped 8 bases and J dropped 1 base, with 11 bases sitting between them. This CDR3 contains 13 residues. CDR3 residues: CASGWSPQETQYF. DNA for the CDR3: TGTGCCAGCGGTTGGAGCCCCCAAGAGACCCAGTACTTC.

The V and J genes are TRBV30 and TRBJ2-3, with TRBD2 identical over 11 bases. CDR1 GTSNPN and CDR2 SVGIG come from the germline V gene (reference sequence). V was clipped by 0 bases and J by 3 bases; unmatched bases: 2. The CDR3 loop spans 15 amino acids. DNA of the CDR3: TGTGCCTGGAGTGTGCCTAGCGGGAGGACAGATACGCAGTATTTT. Protein sequence: CAWSVPSGRTDTQYF.